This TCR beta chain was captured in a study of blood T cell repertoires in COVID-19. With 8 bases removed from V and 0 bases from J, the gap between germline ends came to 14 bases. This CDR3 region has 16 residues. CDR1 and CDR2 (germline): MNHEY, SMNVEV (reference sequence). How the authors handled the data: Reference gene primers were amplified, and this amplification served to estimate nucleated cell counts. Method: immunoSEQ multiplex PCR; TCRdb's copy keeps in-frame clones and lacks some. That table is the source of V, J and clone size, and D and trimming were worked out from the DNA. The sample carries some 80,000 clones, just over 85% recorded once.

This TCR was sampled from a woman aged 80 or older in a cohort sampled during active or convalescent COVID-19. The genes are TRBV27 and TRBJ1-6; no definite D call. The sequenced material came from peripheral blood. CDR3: CASAGGKSSYNSPLHF. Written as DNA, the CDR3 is TGTGCCAGCGCGGGCGGAAAGAGCTCCTATAATTCACCCCTCCACTTT.